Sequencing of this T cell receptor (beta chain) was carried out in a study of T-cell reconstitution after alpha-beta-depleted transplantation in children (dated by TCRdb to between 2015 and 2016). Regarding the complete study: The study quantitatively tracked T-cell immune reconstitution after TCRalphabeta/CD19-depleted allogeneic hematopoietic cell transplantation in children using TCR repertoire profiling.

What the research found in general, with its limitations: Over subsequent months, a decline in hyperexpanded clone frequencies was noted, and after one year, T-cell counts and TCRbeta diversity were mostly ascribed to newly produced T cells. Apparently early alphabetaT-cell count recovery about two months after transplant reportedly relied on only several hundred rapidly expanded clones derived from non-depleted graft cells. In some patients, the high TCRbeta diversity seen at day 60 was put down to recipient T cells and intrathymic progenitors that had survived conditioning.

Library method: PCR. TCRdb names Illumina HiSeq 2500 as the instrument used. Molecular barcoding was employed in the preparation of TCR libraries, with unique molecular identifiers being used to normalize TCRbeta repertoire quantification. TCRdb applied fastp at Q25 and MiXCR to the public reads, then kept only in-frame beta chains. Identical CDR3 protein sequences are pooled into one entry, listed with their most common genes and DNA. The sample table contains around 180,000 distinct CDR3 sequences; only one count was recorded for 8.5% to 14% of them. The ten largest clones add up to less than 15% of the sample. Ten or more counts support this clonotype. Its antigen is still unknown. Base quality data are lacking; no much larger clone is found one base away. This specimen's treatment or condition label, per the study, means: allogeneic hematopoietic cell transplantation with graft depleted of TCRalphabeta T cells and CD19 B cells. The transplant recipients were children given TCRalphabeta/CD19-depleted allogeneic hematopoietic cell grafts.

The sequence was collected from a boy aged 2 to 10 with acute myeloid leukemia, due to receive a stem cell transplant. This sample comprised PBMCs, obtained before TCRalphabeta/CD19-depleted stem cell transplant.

The CDR3 reads as follows: CASSHQVQGGIPYEQYF. The DNA is TGCGCCAGCAGCCACCAAGTGCAGGGCGGGATCCCCTACGAGCAGTACTTC. This chain joins TRBV4-1 to TRBJ2-7; TRBD2 could be the D gene, as 6 bases match. The V and J ends are trimmed by 3 bases and 2 bases, leaving 20 bases between them. The CDR3 runs 17 residues from the cysteine to the phenylalanine. CDR3 DNA is the only sequence kept; it has 51 bases, read in frame from the first base. According to the germline V gene, CDR1 reads MGHRA and CDR2 reads YSYEKL.